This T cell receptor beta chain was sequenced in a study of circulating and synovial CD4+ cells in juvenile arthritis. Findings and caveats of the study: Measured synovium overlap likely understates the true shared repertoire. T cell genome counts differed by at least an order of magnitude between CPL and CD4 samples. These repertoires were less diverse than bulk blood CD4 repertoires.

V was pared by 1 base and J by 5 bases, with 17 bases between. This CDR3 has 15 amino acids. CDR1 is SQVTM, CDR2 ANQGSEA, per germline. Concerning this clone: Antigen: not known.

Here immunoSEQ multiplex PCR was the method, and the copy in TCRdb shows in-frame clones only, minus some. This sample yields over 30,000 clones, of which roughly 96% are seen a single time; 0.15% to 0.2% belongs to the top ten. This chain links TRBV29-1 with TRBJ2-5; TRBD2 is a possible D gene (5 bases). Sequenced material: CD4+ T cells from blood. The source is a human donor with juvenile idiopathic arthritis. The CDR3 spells CSVEGWQRVAETQYF. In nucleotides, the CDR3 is TGCAGCGTTGAAGGATGGCAGAGGGTAGCGGAGACCCAGTACTTC.